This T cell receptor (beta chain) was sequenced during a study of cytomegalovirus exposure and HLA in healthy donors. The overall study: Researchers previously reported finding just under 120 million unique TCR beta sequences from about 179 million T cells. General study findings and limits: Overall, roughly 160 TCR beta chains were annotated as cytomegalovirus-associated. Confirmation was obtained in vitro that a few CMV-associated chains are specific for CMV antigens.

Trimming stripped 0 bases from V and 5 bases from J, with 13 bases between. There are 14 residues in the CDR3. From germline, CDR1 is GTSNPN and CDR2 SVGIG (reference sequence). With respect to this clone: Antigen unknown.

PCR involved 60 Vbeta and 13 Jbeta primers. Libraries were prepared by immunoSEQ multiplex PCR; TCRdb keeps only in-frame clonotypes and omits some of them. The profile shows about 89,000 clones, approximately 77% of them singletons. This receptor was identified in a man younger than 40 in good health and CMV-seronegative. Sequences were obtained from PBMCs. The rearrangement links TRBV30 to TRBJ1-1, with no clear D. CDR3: CAWSVLSGETEAFF. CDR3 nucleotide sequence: TGTGCCTGGAGTGTACTGTCGGGTGAGACTGAAGCTTTCTTT.